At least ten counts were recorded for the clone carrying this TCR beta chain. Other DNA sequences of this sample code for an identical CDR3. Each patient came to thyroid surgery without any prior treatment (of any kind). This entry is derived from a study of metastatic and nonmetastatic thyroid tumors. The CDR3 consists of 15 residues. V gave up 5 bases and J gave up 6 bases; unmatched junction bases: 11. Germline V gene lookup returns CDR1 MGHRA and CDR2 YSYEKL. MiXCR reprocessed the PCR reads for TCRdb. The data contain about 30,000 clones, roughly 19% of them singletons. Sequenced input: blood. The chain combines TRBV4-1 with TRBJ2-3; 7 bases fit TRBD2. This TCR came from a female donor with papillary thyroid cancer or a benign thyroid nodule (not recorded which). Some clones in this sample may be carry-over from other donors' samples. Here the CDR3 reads CASSGLVSHGDTQYF. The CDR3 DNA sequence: TGCGCCAGCAGCGGACTAGTGAGCCACGGGGATACGCAGTATTTT.